Following are 12 T cell receptor beta chains from one sample sequenced in a study of control samples from healthy donors and cancer patients. Libraries were prepared by immunoSEQ multiplex PCR; TCRdb keeps only in-frame clonotypes and omits some of them. The table includes tens of thousands of clones, less than 85% detected once. The sequenced sample was PBMCs. The receptors here all came from a man aged 65 to 85 with lung cancer.

This clone was counted between two and nine times. The genes are TRBV5-4 and TRBJ1-2, with D possibly TRBD1 on 6 matching bases. Germline V gene sequence: CDR1 SGHNT, CDR2 YYREEE (reference sequence). With 3 bases removed from V and 2 bases from J, the gap between germline ends came to 17 bases. The CDR3 is 16 residues long. The CDR3 is CASSSAGGTRNYGYTF. The CDR3 DNA sequence: TGTGCCAGCAGCTCCGCGGGCGGGACACGCAACTATGGCTACACCTTC.

This chain links TRBV11-3 with TRBJ2-1, with D uncertain. Germline CDR1 is SGHNT and CDR2 is YENEEA. V lost 3 bases, J lost 0 bases, and 12 bases lay in between. This CDR3 is built from 16 residues. The CDR3 region is CASSFSESSSYNEQFF. The CDR3 nucleotides are TGTGCCAGCAGCTTTTCCGAGTCTAGCTCCTACAATGAGCAGTTCTTC.

This clone occurred once. This chain joins TRBV27 and TRBJ2-7; 10 bases line up with TRBD2. CDR3 length: 14 amino acids. Per germline, CDR1 MNHEY and CDR2 SMNVEV (reference sequence). The trim removed 8 bases at V and 5 bases at J, leaving 9 bases unmatched. The CDR3: CASCGSGGANEQYF. CDR3 in DNA: TGTGCCAGCTGTGGGAGCGGGGGGGCGAACGAGCAGTACTTC.

The genes are TRBV5-1 and TRBJ2-2; TRBD2 agrees at 9 bases. The CDR3 is 14 amino acids. Germline-derived CDR1 and CDR2 are SGHRS and YFSETQ. J lost 4 bases, V lost 7 bases, and 5 bases had no gene match. CDR3 amino acids: CASGRGGATGELFF. For the CDR3, the DNA is TGCGCCAGCGGGCGGGGGGGCGCCACCGGGGAGCTGTTTTTT.

The chain is built from TRBV6-5 and TRBJ1-1; D ambiguous. CDR1 and CDR2 from the germline V gene are MNHEY and SVGAGI. Deletions cut 7 bases from V and 1 base from J, with 16 bases between. The CDR3 runs to 15 residues. CDR3 protein: CASTVTTRTNTEAFF. CDR3 nucleotides: TGTGCCAGCACCGTTACAACCAGGACGAACACTGAAGCTTTCTTT.

The chain joins TRBV4-1 to TRBJ2-1; D is uncertain. In germline, CDR1 is MGHRA, CDR2 YSYEKL. V shed 3 bases and J shed 5 bases, with 20 bases lying between them. The CDR3 length is 17 residues. The CDR3 protein is CASSHHRARAPNNEQFF. The CDR3 nucleotides are TGCGCCAGCAGCCACCACCGGGCCCGAGCCCCGAACAATGAGCAGTTCTTC.

The chain links TRBV5-1 to TRBJ2-7; D is unresolved. The V gene's germline CDR1 is SGHRS and CDR2 YFSETQ. There are 15 residues in the CDR3. With 0 bases removed from V and 0 bases from J, the gap between germline ends came to 10 bases. The CDR3 region is CASSLAGQSSYEQYF. The CDR3 nucleotides are TGCGCCAGCAGCTTGGCCGGGCAGAGCTCCTACGAGCAGTACTTC.

The chain links TRBV2 to TRBJ1-5; 10 bases fit TRBD1. CDR3 length: 16 amino acids. The germline V gene has CDR1 SNHLY and CDR2 FYNNEI. Trimming at V came to 2 bases and at J to 9 bases, leaving 10 bases not matched to a gene. The CDR3 DNA reads as TGTGCCAGCAGTGAAAGATGGGGGACAGGGGTCGCGCCCCAGCATTTT. This codes for CASSERWGTGVAPQHF. Full variable domain (missing parts from reference TRBV2 and TRBJ1-5): EPEVTQTPSHQVTQMGQEVILRCVPISNHLYFYWYRQILGQKVEFLVSFYNNEISEKSEIFDDQFSVERPDGSNFTLKIRSTKLEDSAMYFCASSERWGTGVAPQHFGDGTRLSIL.

This clone was counted only a few times. The rearrangement joins TRBV18 to TRBJ1-3; D is unclear. In germline, CDR1 is KGHSH, CDR2 LQKENI. The CDR3 sequence is 17 residues long. Trimming took 4 bases from V and 0 from J, leaving 16 bases between them. CDR3 sequence reads: CASSQAGGQNSGNTIYF. The CDR3 DNA reads as TGTGCCAGCTCACAAGCTGGCGGTCAAAACTCTGGAAACACCATATATTTT.

J is TRBJ1-1 and V is TRBV25-1, with no clear D. V was trimmed by 1 base and J by 1 base, leaving 7 bases between them. Per the germline V gene, CDR1 is MGHDK and CDR2 is SYGVNS. CDR3 length: 14 amino acids. The DNA for the CDR3 is TGTGCCAGCAGTGAATGGGGAGGGAACACTGAAGCTTTCTTT. Translating gives CASSEWGGNTEAFF.

The chain couples TRBV5-6 to TRBJ1-2; no reliable D call. This CDR3 has 13 amino acids. Per germline, CDR1 SGHDT and CDR2 YYEEEE. V lost 0 bases to trimming and J lost 7 bases, with 10 bases between them. The CDR3 DNA is TGTGCCAGCAGCTTGGGGGGTGACTTTGGCTACACCTTC. The encoded protein is CASSLGGDFGYTF.

This rearrangement joins TRBV7-2 to TRBJ2-7; possible D gene TRBD1, 6 bases. This CDR3 spans 12 amino acids. CDR1 is SGHTA and CDR2 is FQGNSA in the germline V gene. Between the trimmed V and J ends, which lost 5 bases and 4 bases, there was a span of 9 bases. The CDR3 nucleotides are TGTGCCAGCAGCCCTGGACAGTACGAGCAGTACTTC. Translating it yields CASSPGQYEQYF.